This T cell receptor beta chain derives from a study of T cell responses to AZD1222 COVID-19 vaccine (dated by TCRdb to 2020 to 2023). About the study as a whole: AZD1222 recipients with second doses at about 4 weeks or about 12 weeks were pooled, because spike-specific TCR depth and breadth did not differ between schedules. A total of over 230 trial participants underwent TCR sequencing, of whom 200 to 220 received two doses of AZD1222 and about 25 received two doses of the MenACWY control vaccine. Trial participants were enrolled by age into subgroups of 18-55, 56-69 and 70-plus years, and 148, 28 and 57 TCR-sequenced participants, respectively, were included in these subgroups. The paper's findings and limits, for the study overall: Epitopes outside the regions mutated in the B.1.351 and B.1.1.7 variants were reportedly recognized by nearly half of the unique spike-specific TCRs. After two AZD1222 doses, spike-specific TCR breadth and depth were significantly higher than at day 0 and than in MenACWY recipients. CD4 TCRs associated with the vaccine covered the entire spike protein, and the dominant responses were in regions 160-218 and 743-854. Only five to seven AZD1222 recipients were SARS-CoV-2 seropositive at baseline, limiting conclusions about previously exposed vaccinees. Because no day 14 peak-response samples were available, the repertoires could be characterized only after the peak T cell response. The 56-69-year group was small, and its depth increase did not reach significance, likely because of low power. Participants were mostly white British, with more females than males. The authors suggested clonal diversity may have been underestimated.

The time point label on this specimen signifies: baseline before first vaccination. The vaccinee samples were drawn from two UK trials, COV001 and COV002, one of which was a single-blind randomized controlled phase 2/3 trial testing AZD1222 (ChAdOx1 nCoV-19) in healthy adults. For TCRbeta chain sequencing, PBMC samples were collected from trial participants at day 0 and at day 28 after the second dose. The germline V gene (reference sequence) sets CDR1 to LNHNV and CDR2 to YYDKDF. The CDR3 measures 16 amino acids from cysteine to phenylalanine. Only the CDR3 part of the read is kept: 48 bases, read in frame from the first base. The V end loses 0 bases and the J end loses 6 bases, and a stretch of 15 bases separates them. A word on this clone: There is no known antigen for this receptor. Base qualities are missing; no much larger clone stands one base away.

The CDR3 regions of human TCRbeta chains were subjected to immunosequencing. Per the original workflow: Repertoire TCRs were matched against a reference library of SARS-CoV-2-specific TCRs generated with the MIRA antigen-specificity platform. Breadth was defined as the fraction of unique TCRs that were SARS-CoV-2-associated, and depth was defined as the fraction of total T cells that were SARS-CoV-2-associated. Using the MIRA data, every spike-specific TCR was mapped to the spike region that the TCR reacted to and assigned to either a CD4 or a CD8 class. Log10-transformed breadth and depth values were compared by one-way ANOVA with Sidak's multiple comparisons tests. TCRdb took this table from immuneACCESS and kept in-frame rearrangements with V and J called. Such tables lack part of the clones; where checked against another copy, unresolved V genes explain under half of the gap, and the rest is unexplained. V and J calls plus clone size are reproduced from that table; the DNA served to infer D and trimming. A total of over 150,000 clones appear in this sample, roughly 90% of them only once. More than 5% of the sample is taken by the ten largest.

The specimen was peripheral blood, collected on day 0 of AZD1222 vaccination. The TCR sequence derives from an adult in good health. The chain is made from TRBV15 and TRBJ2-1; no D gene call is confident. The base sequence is TGTGCCACCAGCAGAGAGGATCGTTCTTTATCCAATGAGCAGTTCTTC. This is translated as CATSREDRSLSNEQFF.